This T cell receptor beta chain was recorded in a study of T cells after yellow fever vaccination. Whole-study findings and limits: Contamination by abundant bulk-population clonotypes could be present in FACS-sorted repertoires. The study re-detected most primary-vaccination clones after the booster (roughly 95% CD4, roughly 90% CD8).

This clonotype was seen a handful of times. Its matching antigen is unknown. V was clipped by 6 bases and J by 4 bases, with 13 bases between them. This CDR3 is 14 amino acids long. Looked up from germline, CDR1 is LGHDT and CDR2 is YNNKEL (reference sequence). The study made its TCR cDNA through 5'RACE template switching. That step introduced a universal primer site along with UMIs. TCRdb used MiXCR to reprocess the 5' RACE reads, holding one entry per CDR3 protein. The profile shows some 120,000 distinct CDR3 sequences, roughly 15% of them singletons. Specimen: CD8+ T cells sorted from PBMCs, collected 5 days after the yellow fever booster vaccination. J is TRBJ1-5 and V is TRBV3-1; D perhaps matches TRBD1 (5 bases). This receptor was obtained from a young man who received the YFV17D yellow fever vaccine. The CDR3 coding sequence is TGTGCCAGCAGTCGTGGGGACCTTAATCAGCCCCAGCATTTT. It yields the protein CASSRGDLNQPQHF.